This passage covers 12 T cell receptor beta chains from one sample sequenced in a study of T cells expressing NK-cell markers. For each CDR3 protein, TCRdb gives one entry from its re-call of the 5' RACE reads, without DNA. The table for this sample gives some 110,000 distinct CDR3 sequences. Sequenced: blood T cells: a sorted CD56 or NKG2C T cell subset, CD4+ or CD8+ T cells, or bulk PBMC T cells (not recorded which). These receptors all come from a woman aged 18 to 69 in good health.

The J gene is TRBJ2-7, the V gene TRBV5-4. CDR1 and CDR2 from the germline V gene are SGHNT and YYREEE (reference sequence). The CDR3 is 14 residues long. This chain's CDR3 is CASSLGQTSYEQYF.

This chain connects TRBV28 to TRBJ2-7; TCRdb's D gene call, TRBD2, goes unchecked for lack of DNA. This CDR3 comprises 17 residues. Germline V gene lookup returns CDR1 MDHEN and CDR2 SYDVKM. The CDR3 protein is CASSARGGVAGFNEQYF. The whole variable domain, filled in from reference TRBV28 and TRBJ2-7, reads DVKVTQSSRYLVKRTGEKVFLECVQDMDHENMFWYRQDPGLGLRLIYFSYDVKMKEKGDIPEGYSVSREKKERFSLILESASTNQTSMYLCASSARGGVAGFNEQYFGPGTRLTVT.

V gene TRBV2 combines with J gene TRBJ2-3; TCRdb indicates TRBD1, and absent DNA this call remains unverified. Germline loops: CDR1 SNHLY, CDR2 FYNNEI. The CDR3 covers 16 residues. The CDR3 protein is CASSEVTGGSTDTQYF.

This chain joins TRBV6-2 or TRBV6-3 and TRBJ2-1; the D call of TRBD2 rests on TCRdb alone, since no DNA is present to check it. CDR1 is MNHEY and CDR2 is SVGEGT in the germline V gene. The CDR3 covers 15 residues. CDR3 amino acids: CASSYSMEGGNEQFF.

V is TRBV20-1 and J is TRBJ1-5; no DNA is available, so the TRBD1 call from TCRdb remains unchecked. The CDR3 loop spans 17 amino acids. The germline V gene has CDR1 DFQATT and CDR2 SNEGSKA (reference sequence). The CDR3 is CSAPALGQVYSNQPQHF.

The chain employs TRBV20-1 and TRBJ2-1; with no DNA, the TCRdb D assignment of TRBD2 cannot be verified. Germline V gene data show CDR1 as DFQATT and CDR2 as SNEGSKA (reference sequence). CDR3 length: 15 amino acids. The CDR3 protein is CSAAAGLAGSDEQFF.

The genes are TRBV5-1 and TRBJ2-5; TCRdb reports TRBD2, a call that lacks DNA to check it against. CDR1 and CDR2 (germline): SGHRS, YFSETQ. The CDR3 has 15 amino acids. This CDR3 is CASSSTRGTQETQYF.

The chain carries TRBV27 and TRBJ2-1; TCRdb picks TRBD2, but there is no DNA to check that call. This CDR3 comprises 15 residues. Looked up from germline, CDR1 is MNHEY and CDR2 is SMNVEV (reference sequence). The CDR3 sequence: CASSSPGLGFNEQFF.

This chain connects TRBV30 to TRBJ2-1; the TRBD1 assignment by TCRdb is unverifiable without DNA. CDR3 length: 14 residues. CDR1 and CDR2 from the germline V gene are GTSNPN and SVGIG (reference sequence). CDR3 region: CAWTGQAFYNEQFF.

CDR3 protein: CASSYGGGRLNEQFF. The chain couples TRBV6-5 to TRBJ2-1; TCRdb gives TRBD2 as the D gene, but with no DNA this cannot be confirmed. This CDR3 spans 15 amino acids. CDR1 and CDR2 from the germline V gene are MNHEY and SVGAGI.

The chain carries TRBV11-2 and TRBJ1-6. Germline CDR1 reads SGHAT; CDR2 reads FQNNGV. There are 13 residues in the CDR3. CDR3: CASSLVGNSPLHF.

V usage is TRBV29-1 and J usage is TRBJ1-2; the D gene TCRdb calls, TRBD1, cannot be checked with no DNA. Germline assignment: CDR1 SQVTM and CDR2 ANQGSEA. The CDR3 length is 15 residues. The chain's CDR3 is CSVEDKPGQSYGYTF.